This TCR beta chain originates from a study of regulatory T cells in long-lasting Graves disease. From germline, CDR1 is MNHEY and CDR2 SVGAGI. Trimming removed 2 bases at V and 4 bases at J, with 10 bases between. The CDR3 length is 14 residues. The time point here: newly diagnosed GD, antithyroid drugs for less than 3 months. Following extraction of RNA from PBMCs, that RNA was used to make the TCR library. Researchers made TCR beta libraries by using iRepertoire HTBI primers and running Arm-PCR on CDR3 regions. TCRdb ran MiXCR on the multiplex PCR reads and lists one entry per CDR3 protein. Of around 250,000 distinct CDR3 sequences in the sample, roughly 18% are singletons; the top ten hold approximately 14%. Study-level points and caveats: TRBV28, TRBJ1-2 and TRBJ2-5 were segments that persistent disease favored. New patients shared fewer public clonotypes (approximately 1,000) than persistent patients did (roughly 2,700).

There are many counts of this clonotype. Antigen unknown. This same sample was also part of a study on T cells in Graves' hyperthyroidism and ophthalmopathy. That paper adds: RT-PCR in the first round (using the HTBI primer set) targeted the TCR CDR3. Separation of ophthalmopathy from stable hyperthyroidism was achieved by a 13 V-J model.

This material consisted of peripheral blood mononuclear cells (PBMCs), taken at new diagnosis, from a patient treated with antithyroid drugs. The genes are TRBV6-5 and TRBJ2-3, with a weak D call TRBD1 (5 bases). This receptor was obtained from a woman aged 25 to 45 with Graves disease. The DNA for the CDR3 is TGTGCCAGCAGTTACGGGCAGGGCGCAGATACGCAGTATTTT. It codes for CASSYGQGADTQYF.